Listed here is a single TCR beta chain. This sample was taken from a study of blood T cell repertoires in COVID-19. Study context: Samples came from the United States, Italy and Spain, spanning acute and convalescent COVID-19.

Repertoires were generated with immunoSEQ multiplex PCR, while TCRdb's copy carries only in-frame clones and drops some. Here the sample spans some 220,000 clones, 84% being singletons. The CDR3 has 15 residues. The V and J ends lost 2 bases and 7 bases, in that order; junction bases with no gene match: 8. Germline values: CDR1 MDHEN, CDR2 SYDVKM. This TCR was sampled from a man over 45 with active or convalescent COVID-19. The rearrangement joins TRBV28 to TRBJ2-1, with 7 bases that match TRBD1. The sequencing sample was made of peripheral blood. CDR3 bases: TGTGCCAGCAGTTTAATAGGGGGCGGACAAAATGAGCAGTTCTTC. Translation gives CASSLIGGGQNEQFF.